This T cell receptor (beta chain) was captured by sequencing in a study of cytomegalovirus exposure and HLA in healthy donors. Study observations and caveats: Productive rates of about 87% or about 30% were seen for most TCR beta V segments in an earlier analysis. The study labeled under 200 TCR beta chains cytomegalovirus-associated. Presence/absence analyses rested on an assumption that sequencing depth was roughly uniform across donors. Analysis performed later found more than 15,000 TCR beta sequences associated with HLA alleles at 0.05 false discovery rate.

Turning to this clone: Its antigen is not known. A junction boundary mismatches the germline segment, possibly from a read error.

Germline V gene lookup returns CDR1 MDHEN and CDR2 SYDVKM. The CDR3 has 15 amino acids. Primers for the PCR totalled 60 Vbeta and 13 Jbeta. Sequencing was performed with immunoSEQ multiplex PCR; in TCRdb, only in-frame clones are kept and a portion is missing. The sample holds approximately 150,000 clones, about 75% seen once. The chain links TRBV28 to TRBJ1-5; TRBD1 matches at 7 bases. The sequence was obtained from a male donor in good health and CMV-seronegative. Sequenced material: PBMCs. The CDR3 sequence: CVSSPRKGAFQPQHF. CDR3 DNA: TGTGTCAGCAGTCCCCGAAAGGGGGCGTTTCAGCCCCAGCATTTT.